This T cell receptor (beta chain) was recorded in a study of cytomegalovirus exposure and HLA in healthy donors. The study, taken as a whole, reports: Some V segments (TRBV6-2 and TRBV6-3 among them) were excluded as indistinguishable.

Researchers ran the PCR with 60 Vbeta and 13 Jbeta primers. The protocol was immunoSEQ multiplex PCR, while the TCRdb copy is restricted to in-frame clones and leaves out a portion. The sample includes 150,000 or so clones. Regarding this clone: What it binds is unknown.

The CDR3 has 19 residues. Germline assignment: CDR1 SGHAT and CDR2 FQNNGV. The V segment lost 2 bases and the J segment 2 bases; nucleotides outside the gene matches: 15. Material for sequencing was PBMCs. The sequence was obtained from a woman between 45 and 60 years old in good health and CMV-seronegative. This rearrangement joins TRBV11-2 to TRBJ2-1, with 7 positions matching TRBD2. The CDR3 loop reads CASSLPYPLSGATYNEQFF. The CDR3 nucleotides are TGTGCCAGCAGCTTACCCTACCCGTTGAGCGGGGCAACCTACAATGAGCAGTTCTTC.